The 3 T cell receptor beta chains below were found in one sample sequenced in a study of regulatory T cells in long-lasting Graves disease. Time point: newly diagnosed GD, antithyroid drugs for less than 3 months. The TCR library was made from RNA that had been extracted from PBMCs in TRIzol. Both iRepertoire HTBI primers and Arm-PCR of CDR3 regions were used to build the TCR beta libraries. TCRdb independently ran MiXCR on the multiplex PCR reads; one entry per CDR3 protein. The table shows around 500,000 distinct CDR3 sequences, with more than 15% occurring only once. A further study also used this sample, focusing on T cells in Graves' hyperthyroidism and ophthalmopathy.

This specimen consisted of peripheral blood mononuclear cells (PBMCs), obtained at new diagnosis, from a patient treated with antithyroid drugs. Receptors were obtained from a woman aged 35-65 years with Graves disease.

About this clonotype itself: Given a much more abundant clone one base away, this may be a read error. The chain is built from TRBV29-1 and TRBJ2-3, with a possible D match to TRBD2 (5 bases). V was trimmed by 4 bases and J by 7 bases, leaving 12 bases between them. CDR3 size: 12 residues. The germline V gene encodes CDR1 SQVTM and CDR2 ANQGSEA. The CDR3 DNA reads TGCAGCGTTGGAGGGCTGACAAATACGCAGTATTTT. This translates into CSVGGLTNTQYF.

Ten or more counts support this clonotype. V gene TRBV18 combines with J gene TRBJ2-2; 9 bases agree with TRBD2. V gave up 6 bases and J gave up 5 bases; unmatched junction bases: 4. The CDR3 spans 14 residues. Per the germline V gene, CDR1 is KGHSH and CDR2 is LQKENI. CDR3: CASSASGETGELFF. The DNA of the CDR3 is TGTGCCAGCTCGGCTAGCGGGGAGACCGGGGAGCTGTTTTTT.

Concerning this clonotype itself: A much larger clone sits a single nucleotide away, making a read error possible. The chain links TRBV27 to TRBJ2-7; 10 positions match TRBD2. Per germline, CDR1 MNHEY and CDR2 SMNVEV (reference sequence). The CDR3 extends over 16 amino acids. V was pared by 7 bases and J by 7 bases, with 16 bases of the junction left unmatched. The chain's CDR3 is CASTAGVAGGYNEQYF. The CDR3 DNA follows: TGTGCCAGCACCGCCGGGGTAGCGGGGGGTTACAATGAGCAGTACTTC.